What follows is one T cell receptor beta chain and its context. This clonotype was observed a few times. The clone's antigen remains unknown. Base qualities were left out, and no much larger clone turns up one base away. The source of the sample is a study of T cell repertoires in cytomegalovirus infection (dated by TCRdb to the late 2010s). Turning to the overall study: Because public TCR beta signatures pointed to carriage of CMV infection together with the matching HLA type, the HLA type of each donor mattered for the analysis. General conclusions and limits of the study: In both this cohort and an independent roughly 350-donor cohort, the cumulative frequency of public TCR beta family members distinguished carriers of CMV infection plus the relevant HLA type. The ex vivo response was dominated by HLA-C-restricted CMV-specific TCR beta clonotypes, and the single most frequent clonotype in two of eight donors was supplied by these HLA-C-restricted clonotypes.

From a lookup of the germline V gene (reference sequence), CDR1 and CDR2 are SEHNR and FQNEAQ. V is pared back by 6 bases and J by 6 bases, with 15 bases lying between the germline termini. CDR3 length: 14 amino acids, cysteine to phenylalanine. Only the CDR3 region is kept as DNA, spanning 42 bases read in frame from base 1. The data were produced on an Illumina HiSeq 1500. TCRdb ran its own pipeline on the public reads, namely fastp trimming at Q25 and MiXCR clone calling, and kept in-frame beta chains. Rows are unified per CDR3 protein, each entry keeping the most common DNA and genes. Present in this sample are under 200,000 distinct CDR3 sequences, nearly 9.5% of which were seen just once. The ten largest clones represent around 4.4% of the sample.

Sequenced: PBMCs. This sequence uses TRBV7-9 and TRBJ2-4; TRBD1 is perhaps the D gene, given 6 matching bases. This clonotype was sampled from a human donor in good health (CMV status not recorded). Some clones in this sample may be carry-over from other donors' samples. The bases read TGTGCCAGCAGTTCCCACAGGGATGGAAACATTCAGTACTTC. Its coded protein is CASSSHRDGNIQYF. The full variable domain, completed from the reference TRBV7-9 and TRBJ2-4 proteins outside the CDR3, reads DTGVSQNPRHKITKRGQNVTFRCDPISEHNRLYWYRQTLGQGPEFLTYFQNEAQLEKSRLLSDRFSAERPKGSFSTLEIQRTEQGDSAMYLCASSSHRDGNIQYFGAGTRLSVL.